This T cell receptor (beta chain) was recovered during a study of long-term antiretroviral therapy in people with HIV (dated by TCRdb to between 2022 and 2023). For context, the study as a whole: Collection of the earliest samples took place about a decade ahead of the 2015 WHO recommendation for immediate ART, at a time when ART was typically delayed until CD4 counts fell. A retrospective serial study tested whether changes in peripheral blood TRB repertoire composition and diversity were associated with ART initiation and durable HIV suppression. The cohort contributed fewer than 200 cryopreserved PBMC samples from about 33 adults with confirmed HIV infection, collected serially over a mean of 6 years (range 1-12). Of the 30 participants with HIV, roughly twelve were female. No cross-contamination during QIAcube processing was seen in test extractions of a monoclonal T-cell line run alongside about 33 polyclonal samples. The full study reports these points: Expanded TRB clones identified before ART initiation dominated the repertoire across all time points, though the dominance fluctuated and decreased in many PLHIV after ART. No data were available on ART adherence, viral resistance or therapy changes, limiting inferences about post-ART repertoire changes. The samples were dated from about 2003 to 2018, and the ART regimens that were used may be less effective than current ART regimens. ART initiation was associated with a significant increase in TRB diversity, but diversity stayed significantly below transplant donor controls even after long-term ART. Compared with controls, HIV repertoires had narrower CDR3 length ranges, and the network structure pointed to an antigen-experienced repertoire that shifted only slightly toward naive after ART. Because pre-ART samples had limited cell numbers, unsorted PBMC were profiled rather than sorted CD4+ and CD8+ T cells. Since PBMC availability was limited, sequencing covered only the TCR beta chain, with no alpha chain pairing.

The immunoSEQ hsTCRB v3.0 assay was used at survey level resolution for TRB variable region sequencing. The targeted TRB sequencing depth was about 35,000-55,000 T-cell genomes per sample. Pooled TRB libraries were sequenced on an Illumina MiSeq with a v3 150-cycle kit. The original methods were these. Repertoire analysis ran in R within a reproducible Nextflow workflow covering QC, data transformation and analysis. Custom analyses were implemented in LymphoSeq2, an R package for AIRR-Seq data exploration. A handful of samples yielding fewer than 5000 total TRB sequences were excluded, leaving 150 to 200 analyzed HIV repertoires. Of the roughly 180 retained HIV repertoires, under 65 were collected before and 120 to 130 after ART initiation. Repertoires were downsampled to 5000 TRB nucleotide sequences, and summary statistics were averaged over 100 downsampling iterations. Only TRB sequences with CDR3 regions of at least seven amino acids were retained for analysis. Diversity was assessed using a clonality score derived from Shannon entropy and using the Gini coefficient. In the repertoire networks, any two of the top 5000 CDR3 amino acid sequences were connected whenever the two sequences differed by an edit distance of one. Antigen specificity groups and MHC restriction were predicted for TRB CDR3 amino acid sequences with GLIPH2. To flag known CMV, EBV, HIV or tissue antigen associations, CDR3 amino acid sequences were matched against VDJdb and McPAS-TCR. Pre-ART, post-ART and control groups were compared with Wilcoxon signed-rank tests and Holm-Bonferroni correction. Not all clones reach the TCRdb copy of this immuneACCESS table, which keeps in-frame sequences only. Checked studies attribute under half of the gap to unresolved V genes and leave the rest unexplained. V, J and clone size reflect that table, while D and trimming were determined from the DNA. The table for this sample lists 30,000 to 35,000 clones; about 85% of them were counted only once. Of the sample, about 3.2% falls within the top ten clones.

CDR3 length: 12 amino acids, cysteine to phenylalanine. Just the 36-base CDR3 DNA is kept, in frame starting at base 1. V is reduced by 3 bases and J by 7 bases, leaving a spacing of 9 bases between them. Reading the germline V gene gives CDR1 MGHRA and CDR2 YSYEKL. As regards this clone: Its antigen has not been determined. No base qualities exist here, and no much larger clone lies one base off it.

Participants were included only if at least one PBMC sample before ART initiation and at least two post-ART samples were available. Every participant with HIV received treatment in the United States of America. Before DNA extraction, cryopreserved samples of 1-10 million PBMC were thawed and then washed. At the time of the earliest PBMC sample, participants with HIV were aged between about 20 and 54 years. Each participant contributed PBMC samples from 1-4 timepoints before ART initiation and 2-8 timepoints after ART initiation, with a median of 7 samples. For every participant, serial HIV viral load, CD4+ T-cell count, ART history and demographic data were obtained. Genomic DNA was extracted from unsorted PBMC with a Qiagen kit on a QIAcube, processed in batches of 12 samples.

Material: unsorted PBMCs, obtained 1.9 years after starting antiretroviral therapy. The chain joins TRBV4-1 to TRBJ1-2; TRBD1 is possibly the D segment (6 matching bases). The sequence came from a man between 18 and 29 years old with HIV. The DNA sequence follows: TGCGCCAGCAGCCAGGGGGCGGCTGGCTACACCTTC. Its protein product is CASSQGAAGYTF.